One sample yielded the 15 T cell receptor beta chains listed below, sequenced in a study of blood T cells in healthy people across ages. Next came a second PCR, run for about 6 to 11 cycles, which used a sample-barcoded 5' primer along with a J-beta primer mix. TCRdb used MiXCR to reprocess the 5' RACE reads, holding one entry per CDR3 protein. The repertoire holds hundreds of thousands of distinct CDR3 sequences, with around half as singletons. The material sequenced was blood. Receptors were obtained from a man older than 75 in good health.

CDR3 nucleotide sequence: TGTGCCAGCAGCAGTAGACTAGCGGGAGATAGTGAGCAGTTCTTC. This encodes CASSSRLAGDSEQFF. The chain links TRBV7-3 to TRBJ2-1, with 12 bases lining up with TRBD2. Germline CDR1 is SGHTA and CDR2 is FQGTGA. The CDR3 extends over 15 amino acids. V was clipped by 5 bases and J by 9 bases; unmatched bases: 8. Using reference TRBV7-3 and TRBJ2-1 for the parts outside the CDR3, the full variable domain is GAGVSQTPSNKVTEKGKYVELRCDPISGHTALYWYRQSLGQGPEFLIYFQGTGAADDSGLPNDRFFAVRPEGSVSTLKIQRTERGDSAVYLCASSSRLAGDSEQFFGPGTRLTVL.

The CDR3 spells CASSLRGSGYNEQFF. CDR3 coding DNA: TGTGCCAGCAGCTTAAGAGGGAGTGGATACAATGAGCAGTTCTTC. J is TRBJ2-1 and V is TRBV7-3; the D gene is possibly TRBD2 (5 bases). Trimming left V 1 base short and J 4 bases short, with 11 bases between. Germline CDR1 and CDR2: SGHTA and FQGTGA. The CDR3 totals 15 residues.

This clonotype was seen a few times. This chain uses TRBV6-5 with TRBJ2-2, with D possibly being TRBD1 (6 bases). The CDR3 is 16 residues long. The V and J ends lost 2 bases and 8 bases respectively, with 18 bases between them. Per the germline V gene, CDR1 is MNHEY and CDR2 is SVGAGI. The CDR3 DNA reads TGTGCCAGCAGTTACCAGGGGACCAAAGCACCGGGGGAGCTGTTTTTT. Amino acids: CASSYQGTKAPGELFF.

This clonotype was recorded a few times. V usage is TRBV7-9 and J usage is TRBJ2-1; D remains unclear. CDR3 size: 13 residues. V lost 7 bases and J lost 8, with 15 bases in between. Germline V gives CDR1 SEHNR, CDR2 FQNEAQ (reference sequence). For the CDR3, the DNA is TGTGCCAGCAATCGTCGGGTAGATGATGAGCAGTTCTTC. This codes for CASNRRVDDEQFF.

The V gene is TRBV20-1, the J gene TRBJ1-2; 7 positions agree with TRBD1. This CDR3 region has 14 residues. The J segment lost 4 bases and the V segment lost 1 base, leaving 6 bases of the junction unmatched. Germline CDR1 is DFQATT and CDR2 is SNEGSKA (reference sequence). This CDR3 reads CSARVRGVGYGYTF. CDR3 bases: TGCAGTGCTAGAGTCAGGGGGGTAGGCTATGGCTACACCTTC.

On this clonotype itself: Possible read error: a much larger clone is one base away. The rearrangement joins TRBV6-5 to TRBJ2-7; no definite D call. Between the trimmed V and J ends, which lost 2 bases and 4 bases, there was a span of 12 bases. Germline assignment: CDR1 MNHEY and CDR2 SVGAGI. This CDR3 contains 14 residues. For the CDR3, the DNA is TGTGCCAGCAGTTACGCCCCCTTAGGGTACGAGCAGTACTTC. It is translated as CASSYAPLGYEQYF.

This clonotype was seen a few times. The CDR3 spells CASSLAGLAGLWDTQYF. The CDR3 nucleotides are TGTGCCAGCAGCTTAGCCGGACTAGCGGGCCTTTGGGATACGCAGTATTTT. V is TRBV7-2 and J is TRBJ2-3, with 11 bases matching TRBD2. Germline V CDR1 and CDR2: SGHTA, FQGNSA. J gave up 6 bases and V 0 bases, and 8 bases lay outside the gene matches. The CDR3 extends over 17 amino acids.

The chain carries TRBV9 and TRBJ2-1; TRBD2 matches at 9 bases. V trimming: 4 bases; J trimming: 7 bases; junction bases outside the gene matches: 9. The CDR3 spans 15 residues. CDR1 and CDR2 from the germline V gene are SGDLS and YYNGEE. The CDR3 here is CASSSVAGVGNEQFF. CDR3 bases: TGTGCCAGCAGCTCAGTAGCGGGAGTAGGAAATGAGCAGTTCTTC.

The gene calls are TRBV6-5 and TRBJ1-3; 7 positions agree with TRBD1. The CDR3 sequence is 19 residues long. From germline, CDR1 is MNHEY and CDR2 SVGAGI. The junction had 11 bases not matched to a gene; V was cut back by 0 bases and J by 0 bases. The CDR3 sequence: CASSYSNTRGRNSGNTIYF. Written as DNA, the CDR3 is TGTGCCAGCAGTTACTCGAATACCAGGGGGAGAAACTCTGGAAACACCATATATTTT.

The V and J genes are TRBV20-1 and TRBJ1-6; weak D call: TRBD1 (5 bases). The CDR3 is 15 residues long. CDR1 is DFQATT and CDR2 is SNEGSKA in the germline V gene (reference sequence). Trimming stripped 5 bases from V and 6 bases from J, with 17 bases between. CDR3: CSARTWDGLNSPLHF. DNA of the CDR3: TGCAGTGCTCGAACGTGGGACGGACTTAATTCACCCCTCCACTTT.

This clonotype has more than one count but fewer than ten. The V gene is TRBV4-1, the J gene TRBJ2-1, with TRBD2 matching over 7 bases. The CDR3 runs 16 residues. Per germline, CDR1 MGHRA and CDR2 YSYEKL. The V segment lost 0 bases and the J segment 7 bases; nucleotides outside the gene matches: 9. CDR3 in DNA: TGCGCCAGCAGCCAAGACCAGCGGGGTCCATCGAATGAGCAGTTCTTC. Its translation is CASSQDQRGPSNEQFF.

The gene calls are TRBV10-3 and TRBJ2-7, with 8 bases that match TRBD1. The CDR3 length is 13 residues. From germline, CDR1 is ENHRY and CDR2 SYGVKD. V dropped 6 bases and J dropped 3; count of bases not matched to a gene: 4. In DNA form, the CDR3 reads TGTGCCATCAGGGACAGGGATCGCTACGAGCAGTACTTC. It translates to CAIRDRDRYEQYF.

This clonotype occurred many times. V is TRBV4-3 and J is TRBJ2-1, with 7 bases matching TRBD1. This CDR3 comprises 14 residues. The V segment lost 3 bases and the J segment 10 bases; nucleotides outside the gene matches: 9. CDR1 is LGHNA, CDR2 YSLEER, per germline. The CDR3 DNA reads TGCGCCAGCAGCCAGGGACCAGGGGGACAAGAGCAGTTCTTC. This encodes CASSQGPGGQEQFF.

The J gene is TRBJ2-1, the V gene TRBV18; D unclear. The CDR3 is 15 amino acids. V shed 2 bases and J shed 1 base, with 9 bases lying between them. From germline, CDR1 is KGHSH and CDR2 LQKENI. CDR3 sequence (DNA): TGTGCCAGCTCACCATCGCTTCGGTCCTACAATGAGCAGTTCTTC. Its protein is CASSPSLRSYNEQFF.

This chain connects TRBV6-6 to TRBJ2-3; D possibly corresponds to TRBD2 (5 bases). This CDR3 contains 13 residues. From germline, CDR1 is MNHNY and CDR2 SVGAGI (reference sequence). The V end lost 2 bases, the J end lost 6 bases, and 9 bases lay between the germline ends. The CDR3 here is CASSYPGGDTQYF. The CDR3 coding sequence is TGTGCCAGCAGTTACCCTGGCGGGGATACGCAGTATTTT.